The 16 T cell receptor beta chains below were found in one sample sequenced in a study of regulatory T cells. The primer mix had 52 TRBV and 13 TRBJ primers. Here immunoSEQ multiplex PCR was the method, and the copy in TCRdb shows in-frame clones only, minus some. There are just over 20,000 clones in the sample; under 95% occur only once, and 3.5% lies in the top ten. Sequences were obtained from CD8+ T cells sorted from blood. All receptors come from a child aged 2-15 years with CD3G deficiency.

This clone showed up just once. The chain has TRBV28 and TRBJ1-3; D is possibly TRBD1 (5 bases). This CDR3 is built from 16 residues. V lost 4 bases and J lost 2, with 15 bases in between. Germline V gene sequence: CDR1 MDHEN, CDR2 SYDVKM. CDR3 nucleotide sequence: TGTGCCAGCAGTTCCCAACAGGTGACTCCTGGAAACACCATATATTTT. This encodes CASSSQQVTPGNTIYF.

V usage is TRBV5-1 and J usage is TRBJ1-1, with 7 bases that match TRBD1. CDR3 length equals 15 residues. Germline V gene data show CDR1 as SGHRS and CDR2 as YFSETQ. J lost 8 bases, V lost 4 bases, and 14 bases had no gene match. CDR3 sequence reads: CASSPGQPPGREAFF. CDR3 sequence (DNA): TGCGCCAGCAGCCCGGGACAGCCCCCCGGGCGAGAAGCTTTCTTT.

The CDR3 DNA sequence: TGTGCCAGCAGCGGACATTTCTACGAGCAGTACTTC. This codes for CASSGHFYEQYF. This chain joins TRBV28 and TRBJ2-7, with a possible D match to TRBD1 (5 bases). The germline V gene encodes CDR1 MDHEN and CDR2 SYDVKM. The CDR3 runs 12 residues. With 6 bases removed from V and 3 bases from J, the gap between germline ends came to 9 bases.

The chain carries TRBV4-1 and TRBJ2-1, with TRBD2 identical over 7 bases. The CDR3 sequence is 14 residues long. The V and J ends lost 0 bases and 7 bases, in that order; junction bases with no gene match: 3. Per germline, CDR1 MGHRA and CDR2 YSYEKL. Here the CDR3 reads CASSQEIGRNEQFF. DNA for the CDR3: TGCGCCAGCAGCCAAGAAATCGGGAGGAATGAGCAGTTCTTC.

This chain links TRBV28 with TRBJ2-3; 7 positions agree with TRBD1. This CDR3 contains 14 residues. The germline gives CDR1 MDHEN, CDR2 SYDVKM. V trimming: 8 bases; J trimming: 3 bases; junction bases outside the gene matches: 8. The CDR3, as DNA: TGTGCCAGCTCCCGGGACAGCACAACAGATACGCAGTATTTT. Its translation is CASSRDSTTDTQYF. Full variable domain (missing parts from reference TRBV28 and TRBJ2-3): DVKVTQSSRYLVKRTGEKVFLECVQDMDHENMFWYRQDPGLGLRLIYFSYDVKMKEKGDIPEGYSVSREKKERFSLILESASTNQTSMYLCASSRDSTTDTQYFGPGTRLTVL.

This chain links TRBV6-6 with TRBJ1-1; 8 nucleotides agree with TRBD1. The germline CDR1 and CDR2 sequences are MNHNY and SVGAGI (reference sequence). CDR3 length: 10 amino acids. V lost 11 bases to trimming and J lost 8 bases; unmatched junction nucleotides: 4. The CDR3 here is CAAGGGEAFF. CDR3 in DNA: TGTGCCGCAGGGGGCGGGGAAGCTTTCTTT.

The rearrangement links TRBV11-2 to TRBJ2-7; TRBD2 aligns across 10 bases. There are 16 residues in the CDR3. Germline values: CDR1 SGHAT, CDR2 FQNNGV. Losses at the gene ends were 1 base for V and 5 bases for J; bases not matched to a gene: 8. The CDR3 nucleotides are TGTGCCAGCAGCTTAGGTACTAGCGGGATAAGTGACGAGCAGTACTTC. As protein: CASSLGTSGISDEQYF.

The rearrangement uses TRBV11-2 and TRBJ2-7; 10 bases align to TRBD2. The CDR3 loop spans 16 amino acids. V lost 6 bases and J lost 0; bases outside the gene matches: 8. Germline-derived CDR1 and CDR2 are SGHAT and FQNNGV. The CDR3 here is CASSPYSGRSSYEQYF. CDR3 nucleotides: TGTGCCAGCAGTCCTTATAGCGGGAGGAGCTCCTACGAGCAGTACTTC. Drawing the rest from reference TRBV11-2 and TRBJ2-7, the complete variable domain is EAGVAQSPRYKIIEKRQSVAFWCNPISGHATLYWYQQILGQGPKLLIQFQNNGVVDDSQLPKDRFSAERLKGVDSTLKIQPAKLEDSAVYLCASSPYSGRSSYEQYFGPGTRLTVT.

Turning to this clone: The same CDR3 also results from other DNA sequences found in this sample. The CDR3 region is CASSLAGGNQPQHF. CDR3 sequence (DNA): TGTGCCAGCAGTTTGGCGGGGGGCAATCAGCCCCAGCATTTT. The rearrangement links TRBV28 to TRBJ1-5, with a possible D match to TRBD1 (5 bases). V lost 3 bases to trimming and J lost 2 bases, with 8 bases between them. Germline values: CDR1 MDHEN, CDR2 SYDVKM. The CDR3 runs 14 residues.

CDR3 sequence reads: CASSLGGIDEQFF. In nucleotides, the CDR3 is TGCGCCAGCAGCTTAGGTGGGATCGATGAGCAGTTCTTC. J is TRBJ2-1 and V is TRBV5-1; D is undetermined. Germline V lookup: CDR1 SGHRS, CDR2 YFSETQ. V lost 2 bases and J 8 bases, leaving 11 bases between the germline ends. The length of the CDR3 is 13 residues.

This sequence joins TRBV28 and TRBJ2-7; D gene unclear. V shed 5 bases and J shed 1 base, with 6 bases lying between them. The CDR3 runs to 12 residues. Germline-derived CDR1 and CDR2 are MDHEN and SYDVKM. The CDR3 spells CASSPGSYEQYF. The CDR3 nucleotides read TGTGCCAGCAGTCCCGGGTCCTACGAGCAGTACTTC.

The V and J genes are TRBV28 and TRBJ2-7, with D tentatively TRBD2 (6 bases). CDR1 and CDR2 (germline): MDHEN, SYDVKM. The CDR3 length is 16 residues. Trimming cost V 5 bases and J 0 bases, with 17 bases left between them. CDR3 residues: CASSPPHQRASYEQYF. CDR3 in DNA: TGTGCCAGCAGTCCGCCCCACCAGCGGGCCTCCTACGAGCAGTACTTC.

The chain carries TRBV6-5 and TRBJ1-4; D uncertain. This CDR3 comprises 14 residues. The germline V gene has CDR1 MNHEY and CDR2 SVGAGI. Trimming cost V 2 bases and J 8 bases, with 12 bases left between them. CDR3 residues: CASSYGVEKEKLFF. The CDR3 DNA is TGTGCCAGCAGTTACGGGGTGGAGAAGGAAAAACTGTTTTTT.

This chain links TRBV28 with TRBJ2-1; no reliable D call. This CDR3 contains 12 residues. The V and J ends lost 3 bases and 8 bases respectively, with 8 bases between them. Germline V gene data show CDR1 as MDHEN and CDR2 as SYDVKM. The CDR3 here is CASSFYRDEQFF. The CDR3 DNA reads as TGTGCCAGCAGTTTCTACCGTGATGAGCAGTTCTTC. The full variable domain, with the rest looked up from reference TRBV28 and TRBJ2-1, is DVKVTQSSRYLVKRTGEKVFLECVQDMDHENMFWYRQDPGLGLRLIYFSYDVKMKEKGDIPEGYSVSREKKERFSLILESASTNQTSMYLCASSFYRDEQFFGPGTRLTVL.

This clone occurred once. The CDR3 DNA sequence: TGCGCCAGCAGCCCCGGAGACATCGAGGGTGAGCAGTACTTC. It codes for CASSPGDIEGEQYF. J is TRBJ2-7 and V is TRBV5-1, with a weak D call TRBD2 (5 bases). V lost 4 bases and J 7 bases, leaving 18 bases between the germline ends. Per germline, CDR1 SGHRS and CDR2 YFSETQ. The CDR3 is made up of 14 amino acids.

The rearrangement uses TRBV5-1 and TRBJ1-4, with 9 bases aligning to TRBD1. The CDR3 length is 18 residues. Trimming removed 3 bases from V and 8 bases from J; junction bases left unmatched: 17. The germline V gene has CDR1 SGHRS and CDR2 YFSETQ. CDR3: CASSCGQGQWTNVEKLFF. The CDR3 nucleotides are TGCGCCAGCAGCTGCGGACAGGGGCAATGGACTAATGTGGAAAAACTGTTTTTT.